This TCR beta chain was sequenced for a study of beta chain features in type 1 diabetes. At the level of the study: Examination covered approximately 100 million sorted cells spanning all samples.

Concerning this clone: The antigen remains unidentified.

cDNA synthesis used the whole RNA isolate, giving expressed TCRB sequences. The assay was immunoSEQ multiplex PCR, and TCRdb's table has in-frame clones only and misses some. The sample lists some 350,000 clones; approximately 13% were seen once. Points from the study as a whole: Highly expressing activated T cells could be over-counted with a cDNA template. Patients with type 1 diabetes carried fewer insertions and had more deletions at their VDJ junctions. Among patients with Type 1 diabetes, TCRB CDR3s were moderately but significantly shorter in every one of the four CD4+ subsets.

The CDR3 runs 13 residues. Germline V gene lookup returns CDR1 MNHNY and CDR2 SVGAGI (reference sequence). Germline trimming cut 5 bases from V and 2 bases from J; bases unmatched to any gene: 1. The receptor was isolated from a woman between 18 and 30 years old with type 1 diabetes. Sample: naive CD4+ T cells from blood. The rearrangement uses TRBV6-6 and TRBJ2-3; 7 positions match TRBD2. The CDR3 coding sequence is TGTGCCAGCAGTCGGGACTACACAGATACGCAGTATTTT. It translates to CASSRDYTDTQYF.